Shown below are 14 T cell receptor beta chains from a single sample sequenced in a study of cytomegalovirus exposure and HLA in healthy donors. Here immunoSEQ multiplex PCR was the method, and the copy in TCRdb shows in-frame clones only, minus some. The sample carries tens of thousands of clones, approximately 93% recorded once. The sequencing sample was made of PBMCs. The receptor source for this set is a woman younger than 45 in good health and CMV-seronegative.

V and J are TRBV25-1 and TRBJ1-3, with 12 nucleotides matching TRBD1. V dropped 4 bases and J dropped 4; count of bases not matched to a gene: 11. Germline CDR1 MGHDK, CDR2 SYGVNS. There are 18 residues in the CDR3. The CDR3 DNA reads TGTGCCAGCAGTGCCCCCGGGACAGGGGGCTTGGAGGGAAACACCATATATTTT. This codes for CASSAPGTGGLEGNTIYF.

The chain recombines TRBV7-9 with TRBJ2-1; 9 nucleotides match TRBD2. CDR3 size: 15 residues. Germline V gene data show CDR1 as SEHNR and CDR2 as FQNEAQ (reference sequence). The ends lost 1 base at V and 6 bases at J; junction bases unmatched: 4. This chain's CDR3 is CASSLGRAGGNEQFF. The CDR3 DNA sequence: TGTGCCAGCAGCTTAGGTCGAGCGGGGGGCAATGAGCAGTTCTTC.

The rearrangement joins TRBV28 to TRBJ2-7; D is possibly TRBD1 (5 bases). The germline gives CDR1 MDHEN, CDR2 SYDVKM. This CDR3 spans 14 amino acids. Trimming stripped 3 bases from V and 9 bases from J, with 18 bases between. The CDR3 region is CASSFYQGGSVQYF. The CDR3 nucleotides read TGTGCCAGCAGTTTCTATCAGGGCGGATCTGTGCAGTACTTC.

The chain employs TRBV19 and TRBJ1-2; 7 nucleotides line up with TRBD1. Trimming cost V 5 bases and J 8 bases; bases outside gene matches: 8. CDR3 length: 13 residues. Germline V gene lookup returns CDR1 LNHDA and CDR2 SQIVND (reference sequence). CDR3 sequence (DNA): TGTGCCAGTAGTGTCGACAGGGCGTGGGGCTACACCTTC. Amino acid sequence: CASSVDRAWGYTF. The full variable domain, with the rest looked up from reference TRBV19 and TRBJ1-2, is DGGITQSPKYLFRKEGQNVTLSCEQNLNHDAMYWYRQDPGQGLRLIYYSQIVNDFQKGDIAEGYSVSREKKESFPLTVTSAQKNPTAFYLCASSVDRAWGYTFGSGTRLTVV.

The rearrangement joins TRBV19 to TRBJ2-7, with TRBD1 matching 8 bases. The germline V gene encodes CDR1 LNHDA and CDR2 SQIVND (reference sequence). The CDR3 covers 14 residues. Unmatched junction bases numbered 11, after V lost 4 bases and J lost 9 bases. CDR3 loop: CASSTPGQGQGQYF. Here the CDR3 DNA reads TGTGCCAGTAGTACCCCCGGACAGGGTCAGGGGCAGTACTTC.

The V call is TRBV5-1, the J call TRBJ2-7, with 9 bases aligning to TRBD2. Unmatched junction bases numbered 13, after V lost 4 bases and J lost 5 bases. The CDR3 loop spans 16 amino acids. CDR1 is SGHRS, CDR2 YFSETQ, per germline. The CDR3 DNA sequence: TGCGCCAGCAGCCGCGGGACTAGCTCATCTGGGGACGAGCAGTACTTC. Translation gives CASSRGTSSSGDEQYF.

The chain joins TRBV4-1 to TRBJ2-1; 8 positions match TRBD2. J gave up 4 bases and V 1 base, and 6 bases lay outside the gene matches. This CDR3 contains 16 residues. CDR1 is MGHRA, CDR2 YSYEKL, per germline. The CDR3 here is CASSQGAGGSYNEQFF. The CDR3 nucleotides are TGCGCCAGCAGCCAAGGGGCGGGGGGTTCTTACAATGAGCAGTTCTTC.

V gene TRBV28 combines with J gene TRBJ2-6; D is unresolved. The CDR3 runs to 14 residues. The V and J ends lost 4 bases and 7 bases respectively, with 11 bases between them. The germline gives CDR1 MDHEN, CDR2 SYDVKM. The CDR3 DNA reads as TGTGCCAGCAGTTCGAGATTGAGAGCCAACGTCCTGACTTTC. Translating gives CASSSRLRANVLTF.

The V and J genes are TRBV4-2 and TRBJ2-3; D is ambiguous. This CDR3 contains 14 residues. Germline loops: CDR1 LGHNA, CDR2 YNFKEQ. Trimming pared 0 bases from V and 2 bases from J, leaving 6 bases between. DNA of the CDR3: TGTGCCAGCAGCCAAGAGGCCCTCACAGATACGCAGTATTTT. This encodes CASSQEALTDTQYF.

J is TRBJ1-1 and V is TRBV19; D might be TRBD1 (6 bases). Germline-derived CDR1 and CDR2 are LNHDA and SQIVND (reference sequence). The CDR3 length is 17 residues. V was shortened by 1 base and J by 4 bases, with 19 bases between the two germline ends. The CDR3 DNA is TGTGCCAGTAGTATAGCGCCAACGGGGGGCTGGGTCACTGAAGCTTTCTTT. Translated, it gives CASSIAPTGGWVTEAFF.

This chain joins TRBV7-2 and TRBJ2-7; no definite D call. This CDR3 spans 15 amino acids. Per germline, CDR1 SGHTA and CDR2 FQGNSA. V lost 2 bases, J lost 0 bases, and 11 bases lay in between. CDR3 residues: CASSLNVLSSYEQYF. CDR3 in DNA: TGTGCCAGCAGCTTAAATGTATTGAGCTCCTACGAGCAGTACTTC.

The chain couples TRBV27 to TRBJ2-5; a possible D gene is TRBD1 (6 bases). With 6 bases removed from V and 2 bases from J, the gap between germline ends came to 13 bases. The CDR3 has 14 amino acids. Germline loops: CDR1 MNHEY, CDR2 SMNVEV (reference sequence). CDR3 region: CASRGRQEQETQYF. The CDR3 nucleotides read TGTGCCAGCAGGGGGAGACAGGAGCAAGAGACCCAGTACTTC.

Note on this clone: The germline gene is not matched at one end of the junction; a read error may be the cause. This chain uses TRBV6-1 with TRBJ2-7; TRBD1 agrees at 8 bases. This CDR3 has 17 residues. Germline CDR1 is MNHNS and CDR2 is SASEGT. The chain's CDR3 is CTSSGRQGKGIAREQYF. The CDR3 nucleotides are TGTACCAGCAGTGGTAGACAGGGGAAGGGCATAGCACGAGAGCAGTACTTC.

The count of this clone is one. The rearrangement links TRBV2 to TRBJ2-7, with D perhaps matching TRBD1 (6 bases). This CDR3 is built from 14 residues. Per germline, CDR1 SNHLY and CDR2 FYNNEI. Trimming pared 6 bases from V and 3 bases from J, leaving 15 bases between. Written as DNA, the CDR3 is TGTGCCAGCAGACCTTGGACAGATAACTACGAGCAGTACTTC. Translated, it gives CASRPWTDNYEQYF.